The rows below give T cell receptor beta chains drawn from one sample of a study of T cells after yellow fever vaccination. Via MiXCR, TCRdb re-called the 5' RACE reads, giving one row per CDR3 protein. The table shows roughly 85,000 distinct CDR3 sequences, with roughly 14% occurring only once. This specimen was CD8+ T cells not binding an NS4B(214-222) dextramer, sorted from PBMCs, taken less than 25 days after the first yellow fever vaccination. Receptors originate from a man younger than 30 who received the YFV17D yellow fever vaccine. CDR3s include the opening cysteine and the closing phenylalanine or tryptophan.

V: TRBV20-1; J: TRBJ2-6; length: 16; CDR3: CSAYATGLAGANVLTF
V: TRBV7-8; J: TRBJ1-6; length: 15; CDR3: CASSLAVGFNSPLHF
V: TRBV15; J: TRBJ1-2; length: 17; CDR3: CATSREPLGQGADGYTF
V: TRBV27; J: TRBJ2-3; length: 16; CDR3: CASSLTSGADTDTQYF
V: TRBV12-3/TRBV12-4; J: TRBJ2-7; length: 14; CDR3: CASSLGTSYYEQYF
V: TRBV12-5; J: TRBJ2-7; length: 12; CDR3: CASGFGVYEQYF
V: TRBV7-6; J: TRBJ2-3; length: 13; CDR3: CASSNGRRDTQYF
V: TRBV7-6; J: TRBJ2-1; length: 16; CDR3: CASSLATGGPYNEQFF
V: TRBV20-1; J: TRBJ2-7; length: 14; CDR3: CSASTDRGRGQQYF
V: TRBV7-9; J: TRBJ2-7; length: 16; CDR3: CASSPTGGRGQYEQYF
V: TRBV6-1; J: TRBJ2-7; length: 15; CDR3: CASSPERGGSREQYF
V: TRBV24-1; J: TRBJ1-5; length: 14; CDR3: CATSDRGYSQPQHF
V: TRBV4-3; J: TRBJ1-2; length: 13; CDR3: CASSQAGGYGYTF
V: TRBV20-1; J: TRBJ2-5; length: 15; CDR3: CSARGVTGDGETQYF
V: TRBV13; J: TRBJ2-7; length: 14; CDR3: CASSPSANSYEQYF
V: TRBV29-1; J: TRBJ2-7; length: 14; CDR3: CSVLGTVSSYEQYF
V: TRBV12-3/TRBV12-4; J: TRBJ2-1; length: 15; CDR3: CASSFVPGVHNEQFF
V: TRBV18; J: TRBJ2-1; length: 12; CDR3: CASSQLVYEQFF
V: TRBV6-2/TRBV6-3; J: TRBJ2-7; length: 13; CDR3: CASVPGRAYEQYF
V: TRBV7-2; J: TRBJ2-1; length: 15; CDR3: CASSFLTGGAGEQFF
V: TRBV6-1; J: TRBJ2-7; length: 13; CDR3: CASTPVHLLELYF
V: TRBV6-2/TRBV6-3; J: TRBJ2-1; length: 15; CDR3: CASSYSSSTYNEQFF
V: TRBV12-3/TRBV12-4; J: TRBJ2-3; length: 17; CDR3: CASSFWRLAGFTDTQYF
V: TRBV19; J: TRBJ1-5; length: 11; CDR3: CPVYSNQPQHF
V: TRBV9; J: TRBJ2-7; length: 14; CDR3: CASSPFIGGNEQYF
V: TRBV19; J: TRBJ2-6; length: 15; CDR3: CASSTEDSGANVLTF
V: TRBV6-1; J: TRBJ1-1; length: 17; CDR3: CASSPNRGKGRNTEAFF
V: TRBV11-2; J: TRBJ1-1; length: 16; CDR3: CASSPLGATLNTEAFF
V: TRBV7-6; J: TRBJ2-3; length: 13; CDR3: CASAPIPTDTQYF
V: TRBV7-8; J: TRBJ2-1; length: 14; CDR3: CASTLALSNNEQFF
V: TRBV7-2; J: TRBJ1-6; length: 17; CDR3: CASSSWTDRSGNSPLHF
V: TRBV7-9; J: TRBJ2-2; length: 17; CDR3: CASSLGLEVLTTGELFF
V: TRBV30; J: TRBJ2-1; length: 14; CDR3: CAWSLGTGVNEQFF
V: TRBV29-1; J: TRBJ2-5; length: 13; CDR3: CSVETSASGTQYF
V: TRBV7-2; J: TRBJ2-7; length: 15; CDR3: CASSLGPILGPEQYF
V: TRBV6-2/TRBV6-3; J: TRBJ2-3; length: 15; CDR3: CASSYGGRSIDTQYF
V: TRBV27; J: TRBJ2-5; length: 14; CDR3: CASSLQGRHETQYF
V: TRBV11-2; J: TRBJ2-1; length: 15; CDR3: CASSSRDSRNNEQFF
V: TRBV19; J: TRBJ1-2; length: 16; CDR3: CASSLRQGSLSYGYTF